The entry below describes one T cell receptor (beta chain). The antigen is undetermined. This may be a read error, as it is one base from a much larger clone. The entry originates in a study of post-analysis software for immune sequencing data. Study context: Secondary progressive, relapsing-remitting and progressive-relapsing multiple sclerosis were among the included disease courses.

General study points: For normalized Chao1 diversity, multiple sclerosis patients scored significantly lower than controls did. Higher frequency in patients than in controls was seen for roughly five TRBV segments, with TRBV5-6, TRBV5-1 and TRBV20-1 among them. The authors found that F measure strongly co-clustered same-batch samples.

Each TCR beta cDNA library carried unique molecular identifiers. It was from roughly 1 to 10 million T cells that 450,000 to 550,000 cDNA molecules came. TCRdb re-called the PCR reads through MiXCR, storing one row per CDR3 protein. The table has some 260,000 distinct CDR3 sequences, 36% seen once. The CDR3 contains 16 residues. V lost 0 bases, J lost 1 base, and 10 bases lay in between. The germline gives CDR1 MGHRA, CDR2 YSYEKL. This TCR derives from a girl aged 5 to 17 with multiple sclerosis. The specimen was blood. The chain uses TRBV4-1 and TRBJ1-5; D remains unclear. As DNA, the CDR3 is TGCGCCAGCAGCCAAGAGGACGGTTTGAGCAATCAGCCCCAGCATTTT. It codes for CASSQEDGLSNQPQHF.